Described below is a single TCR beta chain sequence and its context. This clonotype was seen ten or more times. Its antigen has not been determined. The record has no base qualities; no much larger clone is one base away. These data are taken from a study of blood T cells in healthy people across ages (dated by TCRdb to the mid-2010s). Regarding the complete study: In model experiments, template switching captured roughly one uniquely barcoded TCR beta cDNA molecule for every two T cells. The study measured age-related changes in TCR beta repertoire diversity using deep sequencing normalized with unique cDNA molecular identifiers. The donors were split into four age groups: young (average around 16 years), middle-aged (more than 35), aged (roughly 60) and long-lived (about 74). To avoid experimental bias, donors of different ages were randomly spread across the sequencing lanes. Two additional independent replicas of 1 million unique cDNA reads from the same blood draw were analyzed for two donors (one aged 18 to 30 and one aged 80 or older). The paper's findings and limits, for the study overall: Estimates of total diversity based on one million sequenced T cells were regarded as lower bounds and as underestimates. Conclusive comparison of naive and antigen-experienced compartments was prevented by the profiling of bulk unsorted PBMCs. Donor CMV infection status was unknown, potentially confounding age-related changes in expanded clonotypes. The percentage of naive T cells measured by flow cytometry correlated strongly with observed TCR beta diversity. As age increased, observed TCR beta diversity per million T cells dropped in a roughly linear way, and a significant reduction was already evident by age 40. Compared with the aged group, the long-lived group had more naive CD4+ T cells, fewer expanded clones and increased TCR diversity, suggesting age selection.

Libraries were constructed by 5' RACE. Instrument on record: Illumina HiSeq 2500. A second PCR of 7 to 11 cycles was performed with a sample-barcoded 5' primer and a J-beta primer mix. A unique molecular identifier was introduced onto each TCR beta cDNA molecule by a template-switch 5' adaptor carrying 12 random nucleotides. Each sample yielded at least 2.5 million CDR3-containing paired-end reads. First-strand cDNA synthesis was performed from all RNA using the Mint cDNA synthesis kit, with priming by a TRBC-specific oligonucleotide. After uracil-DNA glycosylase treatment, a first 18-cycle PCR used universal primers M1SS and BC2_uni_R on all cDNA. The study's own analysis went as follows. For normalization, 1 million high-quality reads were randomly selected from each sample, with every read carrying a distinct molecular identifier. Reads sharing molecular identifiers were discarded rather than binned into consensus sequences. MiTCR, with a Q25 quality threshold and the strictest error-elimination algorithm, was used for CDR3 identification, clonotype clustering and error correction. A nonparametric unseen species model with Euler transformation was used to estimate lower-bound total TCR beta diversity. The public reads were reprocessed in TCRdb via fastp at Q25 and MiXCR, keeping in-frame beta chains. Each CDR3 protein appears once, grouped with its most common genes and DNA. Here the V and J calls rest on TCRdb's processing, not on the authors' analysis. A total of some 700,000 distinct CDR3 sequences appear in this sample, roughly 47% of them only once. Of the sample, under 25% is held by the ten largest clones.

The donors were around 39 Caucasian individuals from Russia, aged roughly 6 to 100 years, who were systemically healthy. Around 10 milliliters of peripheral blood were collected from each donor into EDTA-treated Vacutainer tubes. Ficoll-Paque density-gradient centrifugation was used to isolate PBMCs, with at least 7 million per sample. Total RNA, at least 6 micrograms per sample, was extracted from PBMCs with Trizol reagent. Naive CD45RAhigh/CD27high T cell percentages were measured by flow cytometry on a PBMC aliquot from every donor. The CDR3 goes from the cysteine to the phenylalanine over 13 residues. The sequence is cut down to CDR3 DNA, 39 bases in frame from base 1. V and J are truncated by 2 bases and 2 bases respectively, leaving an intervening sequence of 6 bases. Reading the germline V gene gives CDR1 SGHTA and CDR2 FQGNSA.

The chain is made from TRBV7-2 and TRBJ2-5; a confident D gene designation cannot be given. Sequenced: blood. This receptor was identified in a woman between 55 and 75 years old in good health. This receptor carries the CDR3 CASSLMEQETQYF. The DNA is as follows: TGTGCCAGCAGCTTAATGGAGCAAGAGACCCAGTACTTC.